The present TCR beta chain was sequenced within a study of blood T cells in healthy people across ages. Then a second PCR, running about 6 to 11 cycles, was carried out with a sample-barcoded 5' primer and a J-beta primer mix. Template switching added a 12-random-nucleotide identifier to every cDNA molecule. MiXCR was run by TCRdb on the 5' RACE reads, yielding one entry per CDR3 protein. The sample contains some 710,000 distinct CDR3 sequences, 35% to 60% of which appear only once. Caucasian individuals from Russia who were healthy and aged roughly 6 to 90 acted as donors. Isolated PBMCs totaled at least 6.5 million in each sample. The extraction recovered at least 5 micrograms of total RNA per sample. There are a few counts of this clonotype. The CDR3 contains 14 residues. Trimming took 8 bases from V and 6 from J, leaving 17 bases between them.

Input material: blood. The V call is TRBV12-3 or TRBV12-4, the J call TRBJ2-1; the D gene could be TRBD1 or TRBD2 (6 bases each). This TCR derives from an older man in good health. Here the CDR3 reads CASRWGLARNEQFF. The CDR3 nucleotides are TGTGCCAGCCGTTGGGGGCTAGCGCGCAATGAGCAGTTCTTC.